This T cell receptor beta chain was documented in a study of blood T cell repertoires in COVID-19. Study-wide context: There were acute and convalescent COVID-19 samples, and they came from the United States, Italy and Spain.

Germline-derived CDR1 and CDR2 are SGHRS and YFSETQ. After removal of 0 bases from V and 3 bases from J, the junction contained 7 bases not matched to a gene. The CDR3 sequence is 16 residues long. The table came from immunoSEQ multiplex PCR; TCRdb's copy has only in-frame clones and leaves some out. The table shows under 150,000 clones, with approximately 86% occurring only once. This chain links TRBV5-1 with TRBJ2-3, with 7 bases that match TRBD2. This receptor was identified in a woman in her 50s who had recovered from COVID-19. The sample comprised PBMCs or T cells enriched from blood (not recorded which). Written as DNA, the CDR3 is TGCGCCAGCAGCTTGGGCGCGCTAGCGGAAACAGATACGCAGTATTTT. Translating it yields CASSLGALAETDTQYF.